This T cell receptor (beta chain) was recorded in a study of T cell repertoires in cytomegalovirus infection. One entry per CDR3 protein, called by TCRdb with MiXCR from the reads. Among 680,000 or so distinct CDR3 sequences listed, about a third were seen once. CDR3 size: 15 residues. The trim removed 6 bases at V and 5 bases at J, leaving 11 bases unmatched. Per the germline V gene, CDR1 is DFQATT and CDR2 is SNEGSKA (reference sequence). The table lists this clonotype with a few counts. The sequencing input was PBMCs. This TCR was sampled from a human donor in good health (CMV status not recorded). Some clones in this sample may be carry-over from other donors' samples. V gene TRBV20-1 combines with J gene TRBJ2-1; 9 nucleotides match TRBD1. The DNA of the CDR3 is TGCAGTGCCCCGTGGGGACAGGGTACCCACAATGAGCAGTTCTTC. As protein: CSAPWGQGTHNEQFF.